This passage covers 7 T cell receptor beta chains from one sample sequenced in a study of blood T cell repertoires in COVID-19. Clones were read by immunoSEQ multiplex PCR, and TCRdb kept only the in-frame ones, dropping some. This table holds more than 300,000 clones, 85% to 90% found once. The sample was peripheral blood. These receptors were taken from a woman aged 25-40 years with COVID-19, enrolled during active disease.

This clone was seen more than once but under ten times. CDR3 nucleotide sequence: TGTGCCAGCAGTGAAGGTACAGGGGGCCATCAGCCCCAGCATTTT. Its protein is CASSEGTGGHQPQHF. This chain connects TRBV6-1 to TRBJ1-5; TRBD1 aligns across 9 bases. Germline CDR1 and CDR2: MNHNS and SASEGT. J was trimmed by 5 bases and V by 1 base; bases with no gene match: 3. The CDR3 is 15 residues long.

This chain joins TRBV19 and TRBJ1-1; tentatively, D is TRBD1 (6 bases). Trimming took 7 bases from V and 4 from J, leaving 10 bases between them. The CDR3 sequence is 12 residues long. Germline CDR1 and CDR2: LNHDA and SQIVND (reference sequence). CDR3: CASNQGGTEAFF. CDR3 sequence (DNA): TGTGCCAGTAATCAAGGGGGCACTGAAGCTTTCTTT.

J is TRBJ2-5 and V is TRBV7-2, with TRBD2 matching 7 bases. This CDR3 is built from 15 residues. The V and J ends lost 4 bases and 4 bases, in that order; junction bases with no gene match: 9. Germline values: CDR1 SGHTA, CDR2 FQGNSA. The chain's CDR3 is CASSSGSSGLETQYF. The CDR3 nucleotides read TGTGCCAGCAGCTCTGGAAGTAGCGGGTTAGAGACCCAGTACTTC.

V usage is TRBV2 and J usage is TRBJ1-2; 7 bases match TRBD1. This CDR3 has 14 residues. Germline V gives CDR1 SNHLY, CDR2 FYNNEI. Unmatched junction bases numbered 14, after V lost 8 bases and J lost 8 bases. CDR3 nucleotides: TGTGCCAGCCCGGCCGACGAGGGGGCCGCAGGCTACACCTTC. It yields the protein CASPADEGAAGYTF.

Only one count was recorded for this clone. V gene TRBV9 combines with J gene TRBJ1-2; no definite D call. Per germline, CDR1 SGDLS and CDR2 YYNGEE. The CDR3 is 15 residues long. Trimming left V 0 bases short and J 5 bases short, with 14 bases between. In DNA form, the CDR3 reads TGTGCCAGCAGCGTAGACCCAGCGGATGTTTATGGCTACACCTTC. The encoded protein is CASSVDPADVYGYTF.

The chain recombines TRBV12-3 or TRBV12-4 with TRBJ1-5; no definite D call. Trimming took off 5 bases at V and 4 bases at J, with 9 bases between the two ends. The CDR3 loop spans 13 amino acids. The DNA for the CDR3 is TGTGCCAGCAGTCCGCGGGGAAATCAGCCCCAGCATTTT. It encodes CASSPRGNQPQHF.

This chain joins TRBV7-9 and TRBJ2-1; 11 bases line up with TRBD2. V gave up 10 bases and J gave up 9 bases; unmatched junction bases: 8. The CDR3 is made up of 13 amino acids. CDR1 is SEHNR, CDR2 FQNEAQ, per germline (reference sequence). CDR3 residues: CAILSGGAGEQFF. The CDR3 bases are TGTGCCATCCTTAGCGGGGGGGCCGGTGAGCAGTTCTTC.